Below, one T cell receptor beta chain is given with its context. The antigen remains unidentified. CDR1 is MNHEY and CDR2 is SMNVEV in the germline V gene (reference sequence). The CDR3 totals 14 residues. Unmatched junction bases numbered 7, after V lost 6 bases and J lost 4 bases. This entry belongs to a study of cytomegalovirus exposure and HLA in healthy donors. Study overall: A prior study identified 110 million or so unique TCR beta sequences from roughly 170 million T cells. General study points: The authors later found most CMV-associated TCR beta chains appeared HLA-restricted.

The PCR ran on 60 Vbeta and 13 Jbeta primers. Profiling relied on immunoSEQ multiplex PCR, and the TCRdb table lists in-frame clones only, not all of them. The listing contains some 180,000 clones. The TCR comes from a man aged 30 to 39 in good health and CMV-seronegative. What was sequenced was PBMCs. The V gene is TRBV27, the J gene TRBJ2-7, with 9 positions matching TRBD2. The DNA of the CDR3 is TGTGCCAGCAGAGTCGCGGCGGGAGGGTACGAGCAGTACTTC. Residues: CASRVAAGGYEQYF.